Below, one T cell receptor beta chain is given with its context. CDR3 length: 12 amino acids. The ends lost 10 bases at V and 9 bases at J; junction bases unmatched: 9. The V gene's germline CDR1 is MNHEY and CDR2 SMNVEV (reference sequence). This specimen belongs to a study of blood T cell repertoires in COVID-19. For the study at large: The origin of the acute and convalescent COVID-19 samples was the United States, Italy and Spain. The cDNA or gDNA used as material had been derived from T cells, B-cell-depleted T cells, or PBMCs.

As originally analysed: Estimation of nucleated cell counts relied on the amplification of reference gene primers. This table comes from immunoSEQ multiplex PCR, and its TCRdb copy is limited to in-frame clones, with some not included. For V, J and clone size, that table is used; D and trimming come from the DNA. Seen here are under 200,000 clones, roughly nine tenths observed once, and the top ten hold approximately 2.3%. The chain links TRBV27 to TRBJ2-7, with TRBD1 identical over 10 bases. This sequence was found in a man aged 70 or older with active or convalescent COVID-19. Specimen: peripheral blood. The CDR3 sequence is CATATGGGRQYF. CDR3 DNA sequence: TGTGCCACCGCGACAGGGGGCGGGAGGCAGTACTTC.